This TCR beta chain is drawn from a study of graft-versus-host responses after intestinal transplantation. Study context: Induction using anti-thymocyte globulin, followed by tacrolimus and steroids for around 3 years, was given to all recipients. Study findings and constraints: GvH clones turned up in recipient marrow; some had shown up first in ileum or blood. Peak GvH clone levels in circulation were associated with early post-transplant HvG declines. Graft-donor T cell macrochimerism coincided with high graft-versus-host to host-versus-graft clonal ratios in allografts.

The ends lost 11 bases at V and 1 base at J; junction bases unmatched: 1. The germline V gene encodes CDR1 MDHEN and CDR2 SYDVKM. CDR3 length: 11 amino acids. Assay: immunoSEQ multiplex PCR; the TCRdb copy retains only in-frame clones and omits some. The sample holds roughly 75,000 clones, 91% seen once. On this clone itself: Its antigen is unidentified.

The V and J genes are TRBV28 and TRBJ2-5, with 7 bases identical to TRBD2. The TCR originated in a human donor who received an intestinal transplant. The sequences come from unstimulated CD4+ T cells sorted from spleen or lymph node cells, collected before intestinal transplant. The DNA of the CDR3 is TGTGCCGGGGGGGGCCAAGAGACCCAGTACTTC. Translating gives CAGGGQETQYF.